One and the same sample provided the 27 T cell receptor beta chains below, sequenced in a study of blood T cell repertoires in COVID-19. Using immunoSEQ multiplex PCR, the repertoire was profiled, and TCRdb retains in-frame clones only, with some absent. The table has roughly 500,000 clones, approximately 90% seen once. The sequencing sample was made of PBMCs or T cells enriched from blood (not recorded which). These receptors all come from a woman aged 40 to 50 who had recovered from COVID-19.

This clone occurred once. V is TRBV12-5 and J is TRBJ2-5, with 9 bases that match TRBD1. The CDR3 is made up of 13 amino acids. The J segment lost 6 bases and the V segment lost 7 bases, leaving 6 bases of the junction unmatched. Per germline, CDR1 LGHNT and CDR2 FRNRAP. The CDR3 loop reads CASVEDRGQTQYF. For the CDR3, the DNA is TGTGCTAGTGTCGAGGACAGGGGCCAGACCCAGTACTTC.

This clone has just a few counts. This chain uses TRBV5-6 with TRBJ2-7; the match to TRBD2 covers 11 bases. The CDR3 is made up of 16 amino acids. From germline, CDR1 is SGHDT and CDR2 YYEEEE. The junction had 6 bases not matched to a gene; V was cut back by 1 base and J by 3 bases. The CDR3 sequence is CASSLYLAGGYYEQYF. Written as DNA, the CDR3 is TGTGCCAGCAGCTTGTACCTAGCGGGAGGATACTACGAGCAGTACTTC. The whole variable domain, remainder taken from reference TRBV5-6 and TRBJ2-7, is DAGVTQSPTHLIKTRGQQVTLRCSPKSGHDTVSWYQQALGQGPQFIFQYYEEEERQRGNFPDRFSGHQFPNYSSELNVNALLLGDSALYLCASSLYLAGGYYEQYFGPGTRLTVT.

The CDR3 loop is CASSTGTSGSYNNEQFF. In nucleotides, the CDR3 is TGTGCCAGCAGCACCGGGACTAGCGGGAGCTATAACAATGAGCAGTTCTTC. J is TRBJ2-1 and V is TRBV5-4; the match to TRBD2 covers 14 bases. The CDR3 length is 17 residues. The junction had 8 bases not matched to a gene; V was cut back by 4 bases and J by 5 bases. CDR1 and CDR2 (germline): SGHNT, YYREEE (reference sequence).

In nucleotides, the CDR3 is TGCGCCAGCAGAACCGGACAGGGAAATTCACCCCTCCACTTT. Its translation: CASRTGQGNSPLHF. This chain connects TRBV10-2 to TRBJ1-6; 8 bases are shared with TRBD1. Germline V gives CDR1 WSHSY, CDR2 SAAADI. This CDR3 region has 14 residues. The V gene end was trimmed by 6 bases and the J gene end by 7 bases; junction bases not matched to a gene: 5.

The chain recombines TRBV5-1 with TRBJ2-7; the match to TRBD1 covers 11 bases. V shed 2 bases, J shed 0 bases, and the junction held 1 base outside the gene matches. This CDR3 has 15 residues. Germline-derived CDR1 and CDR2 are SGHRS and YFSETQ. CDR3 DNA sequence: TGCGCCAGCAGCTTCGGGACAGGGGGCTCCTACGAGCAGTACTTC. Protein sequence: CASSFGTGGSYEQYF.

This chain connects TRBV24-1 to TRBJ1-4, with 7 bases aligning to TRBD1. Germline CDR1 KGHDR, CDR2 SFDVKD. This CDR3 is built from 17 residues. V lost 1 base to trimming and J lost 6 bases; unmatched junction nucleotides: 10. CDR3 DNA: TGTGCCACCAGTGATTTACCCCCGGACAGGTCTGATGAAAAACTGTTTTTT. Its translation: CATSDLPPDRSDEKLFF.

The rearrangement links TRBV7-9 to TRBJ2-7; D call uncertain. Germline loops: CDR1 SEHNR, CDR2 FQNEAQ (reference sequence). CDR3 length: 14 amino acids. V shed 2 bases and J shed 6 bases, with 14 bases lying between them. CDR3 residues: CASSLTREVGEQYF. CDR3 bases: TGTGCCAGCAGCTTAACCCGTGAGGTGGGCGAGCAGTACTTC.

V gene TRBV24-1 combines with J gene TRBJ2-1; 7 bases match TRBD1. This CDR3 is 15 amino acids long. J was trimmed by 4 bases and V by 2 bases; bases with no gene match: 4. Germline values: CDR1 KGHDR, CDR2 SFDVKD. CDR3 sequence (DNA): TGTGCCACCAGTGATTCAAACAGGGGTTACAATGAGCAGTTCTTC. It codes for CATSDSNRGYNEQFF.

This chain uses TRBV7-2 with TRBJ2-3, with 13 nucleotides matching TRBD2. The V gene end was trimmed by 6 bases and the J gene end by 6 bases; junction bases not matched to a gene: 12. The CDR3 is made up of 17 amino acids. Germline CDR1 reads SGHTA; CDR2 reads FQGNSA. CDR3 nucleotides: TGTGCCAGCAGATCCCATACTAGCGGGAGGGGTCTGGATACGCAGTATTTT. Its translation: CASRSHTSGRGLDTQYF.

The gene calls are TRBV29-1 and TRBJ1-1, with 9 bases aligning to TRBD1. Germline CDR1 and CDR2: SQVTM and ANQGSEA. V shed 6 bases and J 5 bases; nucleotides not matched to a gene: 10. The CDR3 spans 14 residues. CDR3 in amino acids: CSVLTGGASTEAFF. In DNA form, the CDR3 reads TGCAGCGTCCTAACAGGGGGCGCAAGTACTGAAGCTTTCTTT.

J is TRBJ2-5 and V is TRBV2, with unresolved D. Germline-derived CDR1 and CDR2 are SNHLY and FYNNEI. Trimming left V 9 bases short and J 0 bases short, with 8 bases between. The CDR3 is 12 residues long. For the CDR3, the DNA is TGTGCCAGTGACACCAACCAAGAGACCCAGTACTTC. This sequence encodes CASDTNQETQYF.

The V and J genes are TRBV18 and TRBJ1-1, with 7 bases fitting TRBD1. The CDR3 is 17 residues long. V lost 3 bases and J lost 2; bases outside the gene matches: 12. Per the germline V gene, CDR1 is KGHSH and CDR2 is LQKENI. The CDR3 sequence is CASSPPDTTGDNTEAFF. The CDR3 nucleotides are TGTGCCAGCTCACCCCCGGATACAACAGGGGATAACACTGAAGCTTTCTTT.

The chain couples TRBV19 to TRBJ1-3; no definite D call. Trimming pared 5 bases from V and 4 bases from J, leaving 12 bases between. The CDR3 is made up of 14 amino acids. Germline V lookup: CDR1 LNHDA, CDR2 SQIVND (reference sequence). The CDR3 DNA follows: TGTGCCAGTAGTCGGGATTTTGGGGGAAACACCATATATTTT. Protein sequence: CASSRDFGGNTIYF.

The chain's CDR3 is CASSSRQGAAGANVLTF. The CDR3, as DNA: TGTGCCAGCAGCTCCCGACAGGGGGCAGCTGGGGCCAACGTCCTGACTTTC. This chain uses TRBV11-3 with TRBJ2-6; 10 bases map to TRBD1. The germline V gene encodes CDR1 SGHNT and CDR2 YENEEA. Germline trimming cut 4 bases from V and 2 bases from J; bases unmatched to any gene: 5. The CDR3 has 17 amino acids.

The rearrangement links TRBV6-5 to TRBJ1-5; a weak D match, TRBD1 (6 bases). Per the germline V gene, CDR1 is MNHEY and CDR2 is SVGAGI. V lost 6 bases and J 5 bases, leaving 11 bases between the germline ends. The CDR3 extends over 13 amino acids. For the CDR3, the DNA is TGTGCCAGCAGACGCGAGGGGGATCAGCCCCAGCATTTT. Its protein product is CASRREGDQPQHF.

This chain links TRBV24-1 with TRBJ1-3, with D hard to call. Germline V gives CDR1 KGHDR, CDR2 SFDVKD. This CDR3 region has 12 residues. V lost 8 bases to trimming and J lost 2 bases, with 6 bases between them. DNA for the CDR3: TGTGCCACCACGGGAACTGGAAACACCATATATTTT. Its protein product is CATTGTGNTIYF.

The chain uses TRBV6-6 and TRBJ1-2; D might be TRBD1 (5 bases). Trimming left V 9 bases short and J 2 bases short, with 10 bases between. Germline CDR1 and CDR2: MNHNY and SVGAGI (reference sequence). The CDR3 runs to 12 residues. CDR3 DNA sequence: TGTGCCAGTACTAAGGGGAACTATGGCTACACCTTC. Translating it yields CASTKGNYGYTF.

To note about this clone: At one end the junction does not follow the germline gene, possibly because of a read error. The chain recombines TRBV7-7 with TRBJ2-7; TRBD1 agrees at 10 bases. Germline CDR1 and CDR2: SSHAT and FNYEAQ (reference sequence). The length of the CDR3 is 13 residues. CDR3 protein: CASSARQGAEQYF. For the CDR3, the DNA is TGTGCTAGCAGCGCACGACAGGGGGCGGAGCAGTACTTC.

V is TRBV6-1 and J is TRBJ1-6; possible D gene TRBD1, 5 bases. CDR3 length: 14 amino acids. V lost 3 bases and J 9 bases, leaving 12 bases between the germline ends. Germline V gene lookup returns CDR1 MNHNS and CDR2 SASEGT. The CDR3 loop is CASSETALGSPLHF. CDR3 in DNA: TGTGCCAGCAGTGAGACAGCTTTGGGTTCACCCCTCCACTTT.

This chain links TRBV5-4 with TRBJ2-5, with a tentative D call TRBD1 (8 bases). This CDR3 is built from 15 residues. CDR1 and CDR2 (germline): SGHNT, YYREEE (reference sequence). V gave up 3 bases and J gave up 5 bases, with 17 bases separating them. The CDR3 nucleotides are TGTGCCAGCAGCTCATGGACAGGGAGGGTGGAGACCCAGTACTTC. This codes for CASSSWTGRVETQYF.

This clone was counted a few times. DNA for the CDR3: TGTGCCAGCAGTTTAGGGGCCCTCTATGGCTACACCTTC. Protein: CASSLGALYGYTF. The chain recombines TRBV12-3 or TRBV12-4 with TRBJ1-2; D is unresolved. This CDR3 is 13 amino acids long. Between the trimmed V and J ends, which lost 1 base and 4 bases, there was a span of 7 bases.

The chain carries TRBV7-9 and TRBJ1-1; D is uncertain. This CDR3 spans 14 amino acids. V lost 5 bases and J lost 0, with 10 bases in between. Germline-derived CDR1 and CDR2 are SEHNR and FQNEAQ (reference sequence). CDR3 sequence reads: CASSRKQLNTEAFF. The CDR3 DNA sequence: TGTGCCAGCAGCAGGAAACAGCTGAACACTGAAGCTTTCTTT.

As for this clone: An end of the junction differs from the germline gene, which may be a read error. CDR3 loop: CASRVEGQQRF. In DNA form, the CDR3 reads TGTGCCAGCAGAGTGGAGGGACAGCAGAGGTTT. The chain couples TRBV12-3 or TRBV12-4 to TRBJ2-3; tentatively, D is TRBD1 (7 bases). This CDR3 is built from 11 residues.

The V call is TRBV11-3, the J call TRBJ1-2, with D possibly being TRBD1 (5 bases). V lost 5 bases, J lost 0 bases, and 10 bases lay in between. The CDR3 runs 14 residues. Germline V gene data show CDR1 as SGHNT and CDR2 as YENEEA. The CDR3 spells CASSRGGANYGYTF. The CDR3 coding sequence is TGTGCCAGCAGCCGGGGGGGAGCTAACTATGGCTACACCTTC. The full variable domain, rest sourced from reference TRBV11-3 and TRBJ1-2, is EAGVVQSPRYKIIEKKQPVAFWCNPISGHNTLYWYLQNLGQGPELLIRYENEEAVDDSQLPKDRFSAERLKGVDSTLKIQPAELGDSAVYLCASSRGGANYGYTFGSGTRLTVV.

This clone has only a few counts. This chain uses TRBV6-6 with TRBJ1-4; TRBD1 might be the D (6 bases). V lost 6 bases and J 7 bases, leaving 9 bases between the germline ends. The CDR3 covers 12 residues. In germline, CDR1 is MNHNY, CDR2 SVGAGI (reference sequence). The CDR3 reads CASRSRGEKLFF. For the CDR3, the DNA is TGTGCCAGCAGGTCCAGGGGTGAAAAACTGTTTTTT.

Concerning this clone: One junction end disagrees with the germline gene, perhaps due to a read error. The chain couples TRBV7-7 to TRBJ2-7; TRBD1 is a possible D gene (5 bases). This CDR3 is built from 15 residues. Germline CDR1 is SSHAT and CDR2 is FNYEAQ (reference sequence). The CDR3 region has the DNA TGTGCTAGCAGCTTATATAAGGGGCCTGCCTACGAGCAGTACTTC. It is translated as CASSLYKGPAYEQYF.

The CDR3 loop reads CASSYGQGGYTF. In DNA form, the CDR3 reads TGTGCCAGCAGCTACGGACAGGGCGGCTACACCTTC. The chain employs TRBV5-6 and TRBJ1-2, with TRBD1 identical over 8 bases. CDR1 and CDR2 from the germline V gene are SGHDT and YYEEEE. This CDR3 comprises 12 residues. J lost 8 bases, V lost 3 bases, and 3 bases had no gene match.